Each of the 24 T cell receptor beta chains below was sequenced from the same sample in a study of T cell responses to AZD1222 COVID-19 vaccine. Method: immunoSEQ multiplex PCR; TCRdb's copy keeps in-frame clones and lacks some. The table lists over 150,000 clones, 85% to 95% of them singletons. The sample in question was peripheral blood, obtained 28 days after the second AZD1222 dose. Source of these receptors: an adult who received the AZD1222 COVID-19 vaccine.

The chain carries TRBV4-3 and TRBJ1-2, with a tentative D call TRBD1 (5 bases). Trimming took off 2 bases at V and 3 bases at J, with 10 bases between the two ends. The length of the CDR3 is 14 residues. CDR1 and CDR2 (germline): LGHNA, YSLEER. CDR3 coding DNA: TGCGCCAGCAGCCAACAAATGGGGGACTATGGCTACACCTTC. The encoded protein is CASSQQMGDYGYTF.

This chain uses TRBV19 with TRBJ1-1; TRBD1 matches 8 bases. V shed 5 bases, J shed 1 base, and the junction held 3 bases outside the gene matches. The germline gives CDR1 LNHDA, CDR2 SQIVND (reference sequence). CDR3 size: 14 residues. Written as DNA, the CDR3 is TGTGCCAGTAGTCCCGGGACAGGGAACACTGAAGCTTTCTTT. This encodes CASSPGTGNTEAFF.

The genes are TRBV30 and TRBJ1-1; D call uncertain. V dropped 3 bases and J dropped 8 bases, with 7 bases sitting between them. The CDR3 runs to 10 residues. The germline gives CDR1 GTSNPN, CDR2 SVGIG (reference sequence). In DNA form, the CDR3 reads TGTGCCTGGAGGGCGGTCGAAGCTTTCTTT. This gives the protein CAWRAVEAFF. The complete variable domain, with remaining parts taken from reference TRBV30 and TRBJ1-1, reads SQTIHQWPATLVQPVGSPLSLECTVEGTSNPNLYWYRQAAGRGLQLLFYSVGIGQISSEVPQNLSASRPQDRQFILSSKKLLLSDSGFYLCAWRAVEAFFGQGTRLTVV.

This chain uses TRBV7-6 with TRBJ2-1; no clear D gene. Germline values: CDR1 SGHVS, CDR2 FNYEAQ. V dropped 1 base and J dropped 6 bases, with 10 bases sitting between them. The CDR3 consists of 14 residues. The CDR3 DNA follows: TGTGCCAGCAGCTTAGTTCAGTACCCCAATGAGCAGTTCTTC. Its translation: CASSLVQYPNEQFF.

J is TRBJ2-5 and V is TRBV6-1; no reliable D call. Germline V gene sequence: CDR1 MNHNS, CDR2 SASEGT. The V end was cut by 2 bases, the J end by 5 bases, with 12 bases between. CDR3 length: 14 amino acids. This chain's CDR3 is CASSESFGSETQYF. CDR3 bases: TGTGCCAGCAGTGAATCGTTTGGTTCCGAGACCCAGTACTTC.

The V and J genes are TRBV4-3 and TRBJ1-3; 8 bases agree with TRBD1. CDR3 length: 16 residues. Germline-derived CDR1 and CDR2 are LGHNA and YSLEER. J gave up 3 bases and V 1 base, and 5 bases lay outside the gene matches. CDR3: CASSQVTGTGGNTIYF. The CDR3 nucleotides read TGCGCCAGCAGCCAAGTCACCGGGACAGGTGGAAACACCATATATTTT.

The V and J genes are TRBV28 and TRBJ1-2, with D unresolved. Germline V gives CDR1 MDHEN, CDR2 SYDVKM. The CDR3 length is 11 residues. V was trimmed by 7 bases and J by 3 bases, leaving 6 bases between them. CDR3 amino acids: CASMTDYGYTF. CDR3 nucleotide sequence: TGTGCCAGCATGACGGACTATGGCTACACCTTC.

The chain carries TRBV6-2 or TRBV6-3 and TRBJ2-1; the D gene is possibly TRBD1 (6 bases). This CDR3 is built from 11 residues. V was cut by 6 bases and J by 7 bases, with 7 bases left in between. Per germline, CDR1 MNHEY and CDR2 SVGEGT. The CDR3 region is CASSQGNEQFF. The CDR3, as DNA: TGTGCCAGCAGCCAGGGGAATGAGCAGTTCTTC.

This rearrangement joins TRBV15 to TRBJ1-3; TRBD1 aligns across 8 bases. J was trimmed by 6 bases and V by 4 bases; bases with no gene match: 5. The CDR3 is 14 amino acids. The V gene's germline CDR1 is LNHNV and CDR2 YYDKDF (reference sequence). DNA of the CDR3: TGTGCCACCAGCACGAGGACAGGGACAAACACCATATATTTT. This sequence encodes CATSTRTGTNTIYF.

The chain is built from TRBV7-6 and TRBJ2-5; possible D gene TRBD2, 7 bases. From germline, CDR1 is SGHVS and CDR2 FNYEAQ. V was shortened by 1 base and J by 5 bases, with 8 bases between the two germline ends. The CDR3 totals 13 residues. The CDR3 is CASSLEGGETQYF. CDR3 bases: TGTGCCAGCAGCTTAGAGGGGGGGGAGACCCAGTACTTC.

The V gene is TRBV28, the J gene TRBJ1-5; D is undetermined. The CDR3 totals 13 residues. Looked up from germline, CDR1 is MDHEN and CDR2 is SYDVKM. Trimming shortened V by 2 bases and J by 0 bases, and 2 bases separated the two germline ends. In DNA, the CDR3 is TGTGCCAGCAGTTTACGTAGCAATCAGCCCCAGCATTTT. This sequence encodes CASSLRSNQPQHF. Using reference TRBV28 and TRBJ1-5 for the parts outside the CDR3, the full variable domain is DVKVTQSSRYLVKRTGEKVFLECVQDMDHENMFWYRQDPGLGLRLIYFSYDVKMKEKGDIPEGYSVSREKKERFSLILESASTNQTSMYLCASSLRSNQPQHFGDGTRLSIL.

The chain has TRBV5-1 and TRBJ1-1; D is ambiguous. The CDR3 is made up of 14 amino acids. Trimming left V 1 base short and J 8 bases short, with 15 bases between. CDR1 and CDR2 from the germline V gene are SGHRS and YFSETQ. CDR3 nucleotide sequence: TGCGCCAGCAGCTTGCGGGGAGGTCAGTCCGAAGCTTTCTTT. It specifies CASSLRGGQSEAFF.

Points on this clone: Germline is not matched at one junction end, which may reflect a read error. The chain employs TRBV7-8 and TRBJ1-1; D gene ambiguous. There are 13 residues in the CDR3. Germline V gives CDR1 SGHVS, CDR2 FQNEAQ. CDR3 DNA: TGTGCCAGCAGCTTGGAGATGTCGATTCAGAGCCTCTTT. Amino acid sequence: CASSLEMSIQSLF.

The chain employs TRBV30 and TRBJ1-5; D perhaps matches TRBD1 (5 bases). Germline V lookup: CDR1 GTSNPN, CDR2 SVGIG (reference sequence). Trimming stripped 4 bases from V and 0 bases from J, with 7 bases between. The CDR3 extends over 13 amino acids. The CDR3 coding sequence is TGTGCCTGGACAGGGAGTAGCAATCAGCCCCAGCATTTT. Translating gives CAWTGSSNQPQHF.

The V call is TRBV5-1, the J call TRBJ1-2, with D perhaps TRBD1 (6 bases). V lost 0 bases to trimming and J lost 5 bases, with 14 bases between them. CDR3 length equals 15 residues. Germline CDR1 reads SGHRS; CDR2 reads YFSETQ. The CDR3: CASSLGTGWDYGYTF. As DNA, the CDR3 is TGCGCCAGCAGCTTGGGTACAGGGTGGGATTATGGCTACACCTTC.

V gene TRBV7-2 combines with J gene TRBJ1-3, with D possibly TRBD1 on 5 matching bases. This CDR3 has 15 amino acids. Germline values: CDR1 SGHTA, CDR2 FQGNSA. The germline V and J ends were trimmed by 5 bases and 4 bases, with 15 bases remaining between them. Here the CDR3 DNA reads TGTGCCAGCAGCCCCATTGGAGGGGCGGGAAACACCATATATTTT. The encoded protein is CASSPIGGAGNTIYF. Supplemented by reference TRBV7-2 and TRBJ1-3, the full variable domain reads GAGVSQSPSNKVTEKGKDVELRCDPISGHTALYWYRQSLGQGLEFLIYFQGNSAPDKSGLPSDRFSAERTGGSVSTLTIQRTQQEDSAVYLCASSPIGGAGNTIYFGEGSWLTVV.

The chain recombines TRBV19 with TRBJ1-5; 7 bases map to TRBD1. The V gene's germline CDR1 is LNHDA and CDR2 SQIVND (reference sequence). CDR3 length: 14 amino acids. V was pared by 5 bases and J by 4 bases, with 5 bases of the junction left unmatched. The CDR3 protein is CASSSDRNNQPQHF. The CDR3 DNA follows: TGTGCCAGTAGTTCGGACAGGAATAATCAGCCCCAGCATTTT.

This sequence joins TRBV4-3 and TRBJ2-7, with 7 nucleotides matching TRBD2. Germline CDR1 reads LGHNA; CDR2 reads YSLEER. The CDR3 has 15 residues. With V trimmed by 0 bases and J by 2 bases, 4 bases remained unmatched. In DNA form, the CDR3 reads TGCGCCAGCAGCCAAGATTTGCGGGGGACCTACGAGCAGTACTTC. Its protein is CASSQDLRGTYEQYF.

Worth noting for this clone: The junction does not match germline at one end; this may be a read error. The chain couples TRBV27 to TRBJ2-7; 9 bases map to TRBD2. This CDR3 has 14 amino acids. CDR1 and CDR2 from the germline V gene are MNHEY and SMNVEV (reference sequence). The chain's CDR3 is CAGSLSAGGYEQYF. The CDR3 nucleotides read TGTGCCGGCAGTTTATCAGCGGGAGGCTACGAGCAGTACTTC.

V gene TRBV5-1 combines with J gene TRBJ1-4; no firm D call. Germline CDR1 SGHRS, CDR2 YFSETQ. The V and J ends lost 0 bases and 0 bases respectively, with 18 bases between them. This CDR3 has 19 amino acids. Here the CDR3 reads CASSLDIFSSGSTNEKLFF. CDR3 DNA: TGCGCCAGCAGCTTGGATATATTTTCTTCGGGGTCAACTAATGAAAAACTGTTTTTT.

This clone has a single count. This chain connects TRBV11-3 to TRBJ1-2; 8 nucleotides match TRBD1. The CDR3 has 16 amino acids. The J segment lost 4 bases and the V segment lost 2 bases, leaving 9 bases of the junction unmatched. Germline-derived CDR1 and CDR2 are SGHNT and YENEEA. CDR3 DNA sequence: TGTGCCAGCAGCTTAAAACACCCAGGGGGCCCCTATGGCTACACCTTC. The encoded protein is CASSLKHPGGPYGYTF.

The chain is built from TRBV2 and TRBJ2-1; 9 positions agree with TRBD2. The germline CDR1 and CDR2 sequences are SNHLY and FYNNEI. The trim removed 6 bases at V and 4 bases at J, leaving 4 bases unmatched. The CDR3 consists of 14 residues. As DNA, the CDR3 is TGTGCCAGCAGAGGTCTAGCGGGGTACAATGAGCAGTTCTTC. Its protein is CASRGLAGYNEQFF.

This chain uses TRBV20-1 with TRBJ2-4; no reliable D call. V lost 5 bases and J lost 0, with 11 bases in between. Germline V gives CDR1 DFQATT, CDR2 SNEGSKA (reference sequence). The CDR3 has 14 amino acids. The chain's CDR3 is CSAREQRAKNIQYF. In DNA form, the CDR3 reads TGCAGTGCTCGTGAACAGAGAGCCAAAAACATTCAGTACTTC.

The CDR3 loop is CASSYSTVVREKLFF. The CDR3 DNA follows: TGTGCCAGCAGTTACTCGACGGTGGTTAGGGAAAAACTGTTTTTT. The V gene is TRBV6-2 or TRBV6-3, the J gene TRBJ1-4; D not resolved. The germline V and J ends were trimmed by 0 bases and 8 bases, with 13 bases remaining between them. This CDR3 has 15 residues. The germline gives CDR1 MNHEY, CDR2 SVGEGT.